These T cell receptor beta chains were read from a single sample in a study of sequential checkpoint blockade in melanoma. Repertoires were generated with immunoSEQ multiplex PCR, while TCRdb's copy carries only in-frame clones and drops some. The table includes approximately 10,000 clones, around 83% detected once. The sequencing used CD8+ T cells sorted from blood (inferred from file names), collected from a patient given nivolumab and ipilimumab in sequence. These TCRs come from a human donor with melanoma. Each CDR3 is given with its conserved first and last residue. A D gene is named only where the DNA matches it firmly. Expanded clones are given a class, and other clones once, few, many or no size at all.

clone_size d_call j_call v_call cdr3_nt cdr3_aa
- TRBD2 TRBJ2-7 TRBV27 TGTGCCAGCAGTTTATCTTTTGTTATAGCGGGGGGAGAGCAGTACTTC CASSLSFVIAGGEQYF
- TRBD1 TRBJ2-1 TRBV27 TGTGCCAGCAGTTTCGACAGGGTCGATGAGCAGTTCTTC CASSFDRVDEQFF
- - TRBJ1-5 TRBV6-1 TGTGCCAGCAGTGAATACTTGGGAGAGGTGCCCAATCAGCCCCAGCATTTT CASSEYLGEVPNQPQHF
- TRBD1 TRBJ2-7 TRBV6-1 TGTGCCAGCAGCCCGGGACAGGGATCCTACGAGCAGTACTTC CASSPGQGSYEQYF
- TRBD1 TRBJ2-5 TRBV14 TGTGCCAGCAGCCAAGATCCCGACAGGGGGCTAGAGACCCAGTACTTC CASSQDPDRGLETQYF
- TRBD2 TRBJ2-5 TRBV11-2 TGTGCCAGCAGCGTTAGCGGGTACCAAGAGACCCAGTACTTC CASSVSGYQETQYF
- - TRBJ2-1 TRBV19 TGTGCCAGCATTGGTGAGGGTCCCCGGGGGAGCTCCTACAATGAGCAGTTCTTC CASIGEGPRGSSYNEQFF
- TRBD1 TRBJ2-1 TRBV11-2 TGTGCCAGCAGCTTAACCCCCATGGACAGGGGATACTACAATGAGCAGTTCTTC CASSLTPMDRGYYNEQFF
- - TRBJ2-2 TRBV29-1 TGCAGCGTTGAACAGGGCTGGACCGGGGAGCTGTTTTTT CSVEQGWTGELFF
- TRBD1 TRBJ2-1 TRBV10-2 TGCGCCAGCAGTGAGGGGGGGACAGGGGTGAACAATGAGCAGTTCTTC CASSEGGTGVNNEQFF
- - TRBJ1-1 TRBV14 TGTGCCAGCAGCCTTCGACAGAACGAAGCTTTCTTT CASSLRQNEAFF
- - TRBJ2-2 TRBV4-3 TGCGCCAGCAGCCAAGATCACCTGATAGCGGTGGACACCGGGGAGCTGTTTTTT CASSQDHLIAVDTGELFF
- TRBD1 TRBJ1-4 TRBV9 TGTGCCAGCAGCGGCGACAGGGGTGACGCAACTAATGAAAAACTGTTTTTT CASSGDRGDATNEKLFF
- TRBD1 TRBJ2-5 TRBV27 TGTGCCAGCAGTGGGACAGGAAAACAAGAGACCCAGTACTTC CASSGTGKQETQYF
- TRBD2 TRBJ2-4 TRBV10-2 TGCGCCAGCAGTGAGGTCGCTAGCGGGGGGAAAAACATTCAGTACTTC CASSEVASGGKNIQYF
once TRBD2 TRBJ2-2 TRBV7-9 TGTGCCAGCAGCACCCGGACTAGCGGGGGCGCGAACACCGGGGAGCTGTTTTTT CASSTRTSGGANTGELFF
- TRBD1 TRBJ1-5 TRBV6-1 TGTGCCAGCGACAGGGCGGCAGGTCAGCCCCAGCATTTT CASDRAAGQPQHF
- - TRBJ1-2 TRBV27 TGTGCCAGCAGTTTATACTTCAGGGGTGGGTATGGCTACACCTTC CASSLYFRGGYGYTF
- - TRBJ1-2 TRBV28 TGTGCCAGCAGTTTATTGGCCCTGACTAACGATGGCTACACCTTC CASSLLALTNDGYTF
- - TRBJ1-5 TRBV5-5 TGTGCCAGCAGCTTGGAAGGACAGAGGAATCAGCCCCAGCATTTT CASSLEGQRNQPQHF
- - TRBJ2-4 TRBV4-3 TGCGCCAGCAGCCACCACACAGGAGCCAAAAACATTCAGTACTTC CASSHHTGAKNIQYF
once - TRBJ2-6 TRBV19 TGTGCCAGTAGTATAGGCCCACAGATCTCTGGGGCCAACGTCCTGACTTTC CASSIGPQISGANVLTF
- TRBD1 TRBJ1-2 TRBV6-6 TGTGCCAGCAGTTCAGACAGGGTAGGGAGACTAGGCTACACCTTC CASSSDRVGRLGYTF